Following are 11 T cell receptor beta chains from one sample sequenced in a study of blood T cell repertoires in COVID-19. Libraries were prepared by immunoSEQ multiplex PCR; TCRdb keeps only in-frame clonotypes and omits some of them. The sample includes about 390,000 clones, more than 75% seen only once; the top ten take about 2.3%. Sequencing was performed on peripheral blood. Receptors were obtained from an older woman with COVID-19, enrolled during active disease.

This rearrangement joins TRBV6-5 to TRBJ2-7; D unresolved. The V and J ends lost 8 bases and 2 bases respectively, with 19 bases between them. This CDR3 is built from 15 residues. Germline values: CDR1 MNHEY, CDR2 SVGAGI. The CDR3 coding sequence is TGTGCCAGCTCACGTACCGGAGAGCTTACCTACGAGCAGTACTTC. Translating gives CASSRTGELTYEQYF.

The rearrangement joins TRBV9 to TRBJ1-3; TRBD1 matches at 7 bases. The V gene's germline CDR1 is SGDLS and CDR2 YYNGEE. The CDR3 contains 14 residues. V gave up 3 bases and J gave up 3 bases; unmatched junction bases: 3. CDR3 protein: CASSDRGFGNTIYF. The CDR3 DNA follows: TGTGCCAGCAGCGACAGGGGTTTTGGAAACACCATATATTTT.

The rearrangement uses TRBV5-1 and TRBJ1-1; D is uncertain. The CDR3 has 14 amino acids. The ends were cut back, 0 bases at V and 4 bases at J, with 10 bases in the middle. CDR1 SGHRS and CDR2 YFSETQ come from the germline V gene. CDR3 sequence reads: CASSLESGATEAFF. CDR3 nucleotides: TGCGCCAGCAGCTTGGAATCAGGTGCCACTGAAGCTTTCTTT.

V is TRBV14 and J is TRBJ1-1; no clear D. V shed 4 bases and J shed 1 base, with 10 bases lying between them. Per germline, CDR1 SGHDN and CDR2 FVKESK. This CDR3 has 14 residues. The CDR3 reads CASSRQHQNTEAFF. CDR3 DNA: TGTGCCAGCAGCCGACAACACCAGAACACTGAAGCTTTCTTT.

The rearrangement uses TRBV7-9 and TRBJ1-1; TRBD1 agrees at 7 bases. The CDR3 runs 13 residues. Trimming cost V 5 bases and J 7 bases; bases outside gene matches: 7. CDR1 and CDR2 (germline): SEHNR, FQNEAQ (reference sequence). CDR3 sequence reads: CASSMGQLVEAFF. The DNA of the CDR3 is TGTGCCAGCAGCATGGGACAGCTAGTTGAAGCTTTCTTT.

This sequence joins TRBV3-1 (or the pseudogene TRBV3-2) and TRBJ1-2; D is possibly TRBD1 (6 bases). In germline, CDR1 is LGHDT, CDR2 YNNKEL (reference sequence). CDR3 length: 14 residues. The germline V and J ends were trimmed by 2 bases and 7 bases, with 14 bases remaining between them. CDR3 nucleotides: TGTGCCAGCAGCCAACCCCCACAGGGTATTGGCTACACCTTC. It encodes CASSQPPQGIGYTF.

The rearrangement uses TRBV19 and TRBJ1-1; D call uncertain. The CDR3 runs to 15 residues. Trimming left V 6 bases short and J 0 bases short, with 14 bases between. CDR1 LNHDA and CDR2 SQIVND come from the germline V gene (reference sequence). Here the CDR3 reads CASRSGGSLNTEAFF. In nucleotides, the CDR3 is TGTGCCAGTAGATCAGGAGGGAGTTTGAACACTGAAGCTTTCTTT.

This chain uses TRBV7-6 with TRBJ2-5, with 9 bases fitting TRBD2. J gave up 1 base and V 0 bases, and 3 bases lay outside the gene matches. CDR1 is SGHVS and CDR2 is FNYEAQ in the germline V gene. CDR3 length: 16 residues. The CDR3 nucleotides are TGTGCCAGCAGCTTAGCGACTAGCGGTGGCCAAGAGACCCAGTACTTC. It specifies CASSLATSGGQETQYF.

Remarks on this clone: Other DNA sequences within the sample encode an identical CDR3. The genes are TRBV12-3 or TRBV12-4 and TRBJ1-2, with D uncertain. V was shortened by 2 bases and J by 2 bases, with 6 bases between the two germline ends. This CDR3 comprises 13 residues. DNA for the CDR3: TGTGCCAGCAGTTTACGGGAGAACTATGGCTACACCTTC. It translates to CASSLRENYGYTF.

CDR3 sequence (DNA): TGTGCCAGCAGTTACCGGGGAGGGGACACTGAAGCTTTCTTT. This gives the protein CASSYRGGDTEAFF. The chain uses TRBV6-5 and TRBJ1-1; tentative D call: TRBD1 (5 bases). Germline CDR1 is MNHEY and CDR2 is SVGAGI. The CDR3 runs to 14 residues. V lost 2 bases and J lost 3, with 10 bases in between.

CDR3 region: CASSRGGNTEAFF. In DNA form, the CDR3 reads TGCGCCAGCAGCCGAGGGGGGAACACTGAAGCTTTCTTT. This chain uses TRBV10-1 with TRBJ1-1; possibly TRBD1 for D (6 bases). V was trimmed by 6 bases and J by 1 base, leaving 9 bases between them. The CDR3 is 13 amino acids. CDR1 WNHNN and CDR2 SYGVQD come from the germline V gene (reference sequence).